Listed below are T cell receptor beta chains from one sample, sequenced in a study of beta chain features in type 1 diabetes. The table came from immunoSEQ multiplex PCR; TCRdb's copy has only in-frame clones and leaves some out. The data contain roughly 240,000 clones, roughly two thirds of them seen just once; the ten biggest clones take up roughly 0.048%. Input material: naive CD4+ T cells from blood. These receptors were taken from a young man in good health. Each CDR3 is given with its conserved first and last residue. A D gene is named only where the DNA matches it firmly. Clone sizes are given selectively: once, few, many, or a class where the clone is expanded.

d_call	clone_size	v_call	j_call	cdr3_nt	cdr3_aa
NA	NA	TRBV25-1	TRBJ2-7	TGTGCCAGCAGTGAGGGATATCTACGGGAGCAGTACTTC	CASSEGYLREQYF
TRBD2	NA	TRBV23-1	TRBJ2-5	TGCGCCAGCAGTCAACAGACTAGCATCTGGGAGACCCAGTACTTC	CASSQQTSIWETQYF
TRBD2	NA	TRBV10-1	TRBJ2-1	TGCGCCAGCAGCCCCCGGGGAGCGGGAGCTGCTGAGCAGTTCTTC	CASSPRGAGAAEQFF
NA	NA	TRBV29-1	TRBJ2-7	TGCAGCGTTGACCTGGGTTACGAGCAGTACTTC	CSVDLGYEQYF
NA	NA	TRBV29-1	TRBJ2-1	TGCAGCGTTGTGTGGAGGAGGCACTACAATGAGCAGTTCTTC	CSVVWRRHYNEQFF
NA	NA	TRBV6-5	TRBJ2-3	TGTGCCAGCAGTACCGCAGGGACGCAGTATTTT	CASSTAGTQYF
NA	once	TRBV30	TRBJ2-1	TGTGCCGGACTCAGGCCGGGTGAGCAGTTCTTC	CAGLRPGEQFF
TRBD2	NA	TRBV7-2	TRBJ2-7	TGTGCCAGCAGCCCGGGATGGCTAGCGGCCGCCGAGCAGTACTTC	CASSPGWLAAAEQYF
NA	NA	TRBV20-1	TRBJ1-1	TGCAGTGCCAAGACAAGCACTGAAGCTTTCTTT	CSAKTSTEAFF
NA	few	TRBV29-1	TRBJ1-1	TGCAGCGTTCGCCGCCCCGCAACTGAAGCTTTCTTT	CSVRRPATEAFF
NA	NA	TRBV5-6	TRBJ1-2	TGTGCCAGCAGCTTGCCGGACTATGGCTACACCTTC	CASSLPDYGYTF
NA	NA	TRBV29-1	TRBJ2-5	TGCAGCGTTGTCAAGGGCATCCAAGAGACCCAGTACTTC	CSVVKGIQETQYF
NA	NA	TRBV2	TRBJ2-7	TGTGCCAGCAGTGGAGGAGAGGGATACGAGCAGTACTTC	CASSGGEGYEQYF
NA	NA	TRBV7-2	TRBJ2-1	TGTGCCAGCAGCTTAGCGCTCCGATTTGAGCAGTTCTTC	CASSLALRFEQFF
NA	NA	TRBV7-2	TRBJ1-5	TGTGCCAGCAGCTCCCCGCCGGGCAATCAGCCCCAGCATTTT	CASSSPPGNQPQHF
TRBD1	NA	TRBV5-4	TRBJ2-3	TGTGCCAGCAGCTTGGACAGGGGGCAGTCAGATACGCAGTATTTT	CASSLDRGQSDTQYF
NA	NA	TRBV30	TRBJ1-4	TGTGCCTGGTCCGCAGGAGTCGATGAAAAACTGTTTTTT	CAWSAGVDEKLFF
NA	NA	TRBV2	TRBJ1-5	TGTGCCAGCAGTGGACGGGAGAATCAGCCCCAGCATTTT	CASSGRENQPQHF
TRBD1	NA	TRBV30	TRBJ2-7	TGTGCCTGGAACAGGGGGCCTGGCGAGCAGTACTTC	CAWNRGPGEQYF
NA	NA	TRBV2	TRBJ2-5	TGTGCCAGCAGTGATGTCAGCCAAGAGACCCAGTACTTC	CASSDVSQETQYF
NA	NA	TRBV10-3	TRBJ2-1	TGTGCCATCAGCCACAGGGTCCCGATCATCGATGAGCAGTTCTTC	CAISHRVPIIDEQFF
NA	few	TRBV9	TRBJ2-1	TGTGCCAGCAGCCCCCGGGGGAGCTCCTACAATGAGCAGTTCTTC	CASSPRGSSYNEQFF
NA	NA	TRBV7-2	TRBJ2-6	TGTGCCAGCAGCTTAGACGGGGCCAACGTCCTGACTTTC	CASSLDGANVLTF
NA	NA	TRBV29-1	TRBJ2-5	TGCAGCGTCGGGTTTGGGAGTTCCCAAGAGACCCAGTACTTC	CSVGFGSSQETQYF
TRBD1	NA	TRBV9	TRBJ2-4	TGTGCCAGCAGCGCCCTCGGACAGGGGGTAGCCAAAAACATTCAGTACTTC	CASSALGQGVAKNIQYF
NA	NA	TRBV15	TRBJ2-5	TGTGCCACAGCTGGACAGAACCAAGAGACCCAGTACTTC	CATAGQNQETQYF
NA	NA	TRBV28	TRBJ2-7	TGTGCCAGCAGTTCCTCCTCCTCCAGGGTCCACGAGCAGTACTTC	CASSSSSSRVHEQYF
NA	NA	TRBV30	TRBJ2-3	TGTGCCTGGAGTGCCCCCACAGGGTCTGAGACAGATACGCAGTATTTT	CAWSAPTGSETDTQYF
NA	NA	TRBV7-2	TRBJ2-5	TGTGCCAGCACGGGGGAGAGCTCTCGAGAGACCCAGTACTTC	CASTGESSRETQYF
TRBD1	NA	TRBV29-1	TRBJ1-1	TGCAGCGTTGGTCCCGGGACAGCGAACACTGAAGCTTTCTTT	CSVGPGTANTEAFF
TRBD2	NA	TRBV30	TRBJ2-3	TGTGCCTGGAGCTTGACTAGCGGGAGGTTTGGGATCACAGATACGCAGTATTTT	CAWSLTSGRFGITDTQYF
TRBD2	few	TRBV29-1	TRBJ2-7	TGCAGCGTTACTACGGGGAGGGACGAGCAGTACTTC	CSVTTGRDEQYF
NA	few	TRBV30	TRBJ2-1	TGTGCCTGGGAGGTTTACAATGAGCAGTTCTTC	CAWEVYNEQFF
NA	NA	TRBV21-1	TRBJ2-3	TGTGCCAGCAGCAAAGTTAACACCGGCACAGATACGCAGTATTTT	CASSKVNTGTDTQYF
NA	NA	TRBV28	TRBJ2-1	TGTGCCAGCAGTTTAAGGGGGGACGAGCAGTTCTTC	CASSLRGDEQFF
NA	NA	TRBV6-6	TRBJ2-5	TGTGCCAGCAGCGAAGGGACCCAGTACTTC	CASSEGTQYF
NA	NA	TRBV30	TRBJ1-2	TGTGCCTGCCTTTCTAGGACTAACTATGGCTACACCTTC	CACLSRTNYGYTF
NA	NA	TRBV7-2	TRBJ2-3	TGTGCCAGCACCCTAAGGGGTACAGATACGCAGTATTTT	CASTLRGTDTQYF
NA	NA	TRBV9	TRBJ2-5	TGTGCCAGCAGCGTAGGATCCCAAATGTGGGAGACCCAGTACTTC	CASSVGSQMWETQYF